This is a list of T cell receptor beta chains from one sample in a study of blood T cell repertoires in COVID-19. Measured with immunoSEQ multiplex PCR; TCRdb has only the in-frame clones, and not every one. There are about 260,000 clones in the sample; 86% occur only once, and around 3.6% lies in the top ten. Sequenced input: peripheral blood. The receptors come from a man between 18 and 29 years old with active or convalescent COVID-19. Both conserved end residues are part of each CDR3.

j_call v_call cdr3_aa
TRBJ2-3 TRBV11-2 CASSLGLAGGPASTDTQYF
TRBJ1-2 TRBV9 CASSSGTATGYTF
TRBJ2-3 TRBV12-5 CASGSHLSGRAADTQYF
TRBJ1-1 TRBV7-3 CASSFMGAQAEAFF
TRBJ2-2 TRBV28 CASSGFLAANTGELFF
TRBJ1-2 TRBV4-1 CASSQVGSWGNYGYTF
TRBJ1-2 TRBV3-1/TRBV3-2 CASSQSDREYGYTF
TRBJ2-7 TRBV3-1/TRBV3-2 CASSRAGESYEQYF
TRBJ2-7 TRBV19 CAACRQGYSYEQYF
TRBJ1-1 TRBV30 CAWGFYTEAFF
TRBJ2-2 TRBV6-1 CASREGTQRGELFF
TRBJ1-1 TRBV28 CASSSGQPRTEAFF
TRBJ1-1 TRBV6-5 CASSEGYTEAFF
TRBJ2-1 TRBV9 CASSPGTSGYNEQFF
TRBJ1-1 TRBV28 CASTSGPGFPTEAFF
TRBJ2-7 TRBV5-1 CASGGLAENSYEQYF
TRBJ1-2 TRBV5-1 CASSPLLTPNYGYTF
TRBJ2-5 TRBV9 CASSLNRGKQETQYF
TRBJ1-2 TRBV5-6 CASSFTGQNYGYTF
TRBJ2-3 TRBV30 CAWTERGGSSTDTQYF
TRBJ1-4 TRBV15 CATSRGQGATNEKLFF
TRBJ1-1 TRBV3-1/TRBV3-2 CASSQGNQGRAFF
TRBJ2-1 TRBV11-1 CASSLTGQGTNEQFF
TRBJ1-2 TRBV5-1 CASSLGTEYGYTF
TRBJ2-2 TRBV30 CAWNGLAGAGGELFF
TRBJ2-2 TRBV7-2 CASSFDSGELFF
TRBJ2-2 TRBV3-1/TRBV3-2 CASSLVGELFF
TRBJ1-3 TRBV28 CASSETHRRVRTGNTIYF
TRBJ2-6 TRBV5-4 CASSPGTGSVFSGANVLTF
TRBJ2-7 TRBV9 CASALGTSDSYEQYF
TRBJ1-1 TRBV7-2 CASSLVLGGGPEAFF
TRBJ2-5 TRBV11-3 CASSLGLAGIQETQYF
TRBJ1-6 TRBV19 CASSVRGARNSPLHF
TRBJ1-2 TRBV27 CATRPFNSGVRGYTF
TRBJ2-2 TRBV13 CASSWEGHTGELFF
TRBJ2-1 TRBV6-5 CASTGTSGSYNEQFF
TRBJ1-6 TRBV5-6 CASSSRYNSPLHF
TRBJ2-2 TRBV2 CASSVEGPNTGELFF
TRBJ2-2 TRBV9 CASSAPQPGQGLTGELFF
TRBJ2-2 TRBV6-2/TRBV6-3 CASSLTGNTGELFF
TRBJ2-7 TRBV11-2 CASSLDLGTGVSEQYF
TRBJ1-4 TRBV6-5 CASSYSGQGGEKLFF
TRBJ2-1 TRBV19 CASSPRPYGAYNEQFF
TRBJ1-4 TRBV2 CASSDTGGPEKLFF
TRBJ2-1 TRBV2 CASGGLADSYNEQFF